Included here is one TCR beta chain sequence, with context. Its matching antigen is unknown. This entry belongs to a study of blood T cells in healthy people across ages. On the study more broadly: With template switching, about one barcoded beta molecule was captured per two T cells. The study, taken as a whole, reports: Conclusively comparing naive with antigen-experienced cells was impossible with unsorted PBMCs.

Per the germline V gene, CDR1 is MNHEY and CDR2 is SVGAGI. CDR3 size: 13 residues. A sample-barcoded 5' primer and a J-beta primer mix were used in a second PCR of about 7 to 12 cycles. TCRdb re-analysed the 5' RACE reads in MiXCR, keeping a single row per CDR3 protein. The sample contains 1.5 million to 2 million distinct CDR3 sequences, roughly 50% of which appear only once. The sample was blood. This clonotype originated in a woman aged 40 to 49 in good health. This rearrangement joins TRBV6-5 to TRBJ2-7, with unresolved D. The J call is doubtful: the DNA matches TRBJ2-5 better. CDR3 protein: CASSYGRIETQYF. The CDR3 DNA is TGTGCCAGCAGTTACGGCAGGATAGAGACCCAGTACTTC.